The table lists the clone carrying this T cell receptor beta chain with many counts. Template switching created a universal primer site, and the cDNA included unique molecular identifiers. One entry per CDR3 protein, called by TCRdb with MiXCR from the 5' RACE reads. The sample has 200,000 to 250,000 distinct CDR3 sequences, about 6.7% seen once. The data stem from a study of identical twins. Trimming stripped 3 bases from V and 7 bases from J, with 12 bases between. The CDR3 runs to 14 residues. The same sample was also used in a study of T cells expressing NK-cell markers. From that paper: HCMV seropositivity characterized most of the eight sequenced donors, and seronegativity one. Four donors showed these clonotypes also leading the CD3+CD56-NKG2C+ fraction.

The sequence derives from a woman between 18 and 30 years old in good health. Input material: CD8+ T cells sorted from blood. This sequence joins TRBV12-3 or TRBV12-4 and TRBJ2-2, with D possibly being TRBD2 (5 bases). CDR3 region: CASSLSPGDGELFF. Written as DNA, the CDR3 is TGTGCCAGCAGTTTGTCTCCCGGGGACGGGGAGCTGTTTTTT.